This TCR beta chain was found in a study of CD8+ T cells in alopecia areata. This clone has just a few counts. Treatment reported: oral pan-JAK inhibitor, 5-10 mg twice daily. The CDR3 contains 13 residues. The V end lost 4 bases, the J end lost 3 bases, and 10 bases lay between the germline ends. Per germline, CDR1 MGHRA and CDR2 YSYEKL. cDNA serving as the sequencing template came from extracted, reverse transcribed RNA. Here immunoSEQ multiplex PCR was the method, and the copy in TCRdb shows in-frame clones only, minus some. The sample shows over 70,000 clones, approximately 70% of them seen only once.

The receptor comes from a human donor with alopecia areata. Sequencing was performed on CD8+ T cells sorted from blood, taken at week 24, from a patient treated with tofacitinib. The V gene is TRBV4-1, the J gene TRBJ2-7; no clear D gene. The CDR3 spells CASSRSSGYEQYF. The CDR3 nucleotides are TGCGCCAGCAGCCGGAGTAGTGGCTACGAGCAGTACTTC.